The next 10 T cell receptor beta chains were all read from a single sample in a study of blood T cells in healthy people across ages. Together with a sample-barcoded 5' primer, a J-beta primer mix was included in a second PCR lasting roughly 6 to 12 cycles. In TCRdb, the 5' RACE reads were re-called with MiXCR into one record per CDR3 protein. The data contain around 650,000 distinct CDR3 sequences, 32% of them singletons. The sample taken for sequencing was blood. These receptors were obtained from a woman of 80 years or more in good health.

As to this clonotype: This could be a read error, since a much larger clone is one nucleotide away. The chain carries TRBV11-2 and TRBJ1-1; D might be TRBD1 (5 bases). Germline V lookup: CDR1 SGHAT, CDR2 FQNNGV. The CDR3 length is 15 residues. With 5 bases removed from V and 2 bases from J, the gap between germline ends came to 15 bases. The CDR3 reads CASSPRGRRNTEAFF. DNA for the CDR3: TGTGCCAGCAGCCCAAGGGGCCGCAGAAACACTGAAGCTTTCTTT.

About this clonotype: A read error may explain this, as a much larger clone is one base away. The chain carries TRBV5-6 and TRBJ2-7; tentatively, D is TRBD2 (6 bases). Per the germline V gene, CDR1 is SGHDT and CDR2 is YYEEEE. V lost 7 bases and J 3 bases, leaving 17 bases between the germline ends. The CDR3 has 14 residues. The CDR3 sequence: CASPSRRGSYEQYF. The CDR3 DNA reads TGTGCCAGCCCCAGCCGGAGGGGTAGCTACGAGCAGTACTTC.

The gene calls are TRBV5-1 and TRBJ1-2, with D possibly matching TRBD1 (5 bases). This CDR3 is built from 14 residues. The V and J ends lost 2 bases and 3 bases respectively, with 11 bases between them. The V gene's germline CDR1 is SGHRS and CDR2 YFSETQ. CDR3 in amino acids: CASSFTPGDYGYTF. CDR3 in DNA: TGCGCCAGCAGCTTCACTCCGGGGGACTATGGCTACACCTTC.

In the case of this clonotype: With a much larger clone just one base away, this may be a read error. This chain connects TRBV11-1 to TRBJ2-5, with 11 bases identical to TRBD1. Germline values: CDR1 SGHAT, CDR2 FQDESV (reference sequence). The J segment lost 3 bases and the V segment lost 11 bases, leaving 8 bases of the junction unmatched. The length of the CDR3 is 14 residues. This CDR3 is CAGTWTGGEETQYF. CDR3 in DNA: TGTGCCGGCACCTGGACAGGGGGCGAAGAGACCCAGTACTTC.

Of note for this clonotype: A much bigger clone sits one base away, suggesting this may be a read error. In nucleotides, the CDR3 is TGTGCCAGCAGCAGTGGGTATGAGCAGTTCTTC. This translates into CASSSGYEQFF. The chain joins TRBV6-5 to TRBJ2-1; D gene uncertain. Germline CDR1 and CDR2: MNHEY and SVGAGI. Trimming took off 6 bases at V and 8 bases at J, with 8 bases between the two ends. The CDR3 is 11 residues long.

V is TRBV30 and J is TRBJ1-2; D not resolved. The V gene's germline CDR1 is GTSNPN and CDR2 SVGIG (reference sequence). The CDR3 contains 12 residues. Trimming took 7 bases from V and 7 from J, leaving 16 bases between them. CDR3 nucleotide sequence: TGTGCCTTGGACGTGGGGTTATCTGGCTACACCTTC. It is translated as CALDVGLSGYTF.

This clonotype was counted ten times or more. The rearrangement uses TRBV20-1 and TRBJ2-3; D ambiguous. The V end was cut by 3 bases, the J end by 0 bases, with 10 bases between. CDR1 is DFQATT, CDR2 SNEGSKA, per germline (reference sequence). CDR3 length: 14 amino acids. CDR3 amino acids: CSASSAISTDTQYF. DNA of the CDR3: TGCAGTGCTAGTTCGGCCATTAGCACAGATACGCAGTATTTT.

The V call is TRBV5-1, the J call TRBJ1-1; 7 bases match TRBD1. J was trimmed by 6 bases and V by 2 bases; bases with no gene match: 7. The germline V gene has CDR1 SGHRS and CDR2 YFSETQ. The CDR3 is 14 amino acids. The CDR3 reads CASSLATGDPEAFF. CDR3 in DNA: TGCGCCAGCAGCTTAGCAACAGGGGACCCTGAAGCTTTCTTT.

This clonotype was seen a few times. This chain links TRBV9 with TRBJ1-2; TRBD1 agrees at 8 bases. V lost 4 bases to trimming and J lost 8 bases; unmatched junction nucleotides: 7. CDR3 length: 13 residues. Germline V gene data show CDR1 as SGDLS and CDR2 as YYNGEE. The CDR3 region has the DNA TGTGCCAGCAGCACTACAGGGGGTTTGGGCTACACCTTC. The encoded protein is CASSTTGGLGYTF.

A few counts support this clonotype. V gene TRBV7-9 combines with J gene TRBJ1-6, with 10 bases fitting TRBD1. The length of the CDR3 is 14 residues. The trim removed 5 bases at V and 13 bases at J, leaving 8 bases unmatched. Germline CDR1 and CDR2: SEHNR and FQNEAQ (reference sequence). The CDR3 DNA reads TGTGCCAGCAGCGCGGGACAGGGGAGTTCGCCCCTCCACTTT. Translated: CASSAGQGSSPLHF.